Below, 16 T cell receptor beta chains from the same sample are listed, as sequenced in a study of kidney transplant recipient with SARS-CoV-2 infection. In TCRdb, the reads were re-called with MiXCR into one record per CDR3 protein. The table records fewer than 250,000 distinct CDR3 sequences, 25% to 30% of them present only once. This specimen was a blood sample, taken at baseline and around day 110 from a kidney transplant recipient. Every receptor here comes from a male patient in his 30s who had COVID-19 and was a kidney transplant recipient. Part of the T cell pool may stem from the graft donor.

This clonotype was found a few times. The chain has TRBV6-5 and TRBJ2-1, with 9 bases identical to TRBD2. There are 15 residues in the CDR3. CDR1 is MNHEY, CDR2 SVGAGI, per germline. J was trimmed by 10 bases and V by 2 bases; bases with no gene match: 9. The CDR3 region has the DNA TGTGCCAGCAGTTACGGGGCGGGAGGGCCGTGGGAGCAGTTCTTC. It yields the protein CASSYGAGGPWEQFF.

The rearrangement joins TRBV2 to TRBJ2-4, with 7 bases fitting TRBD1. Trimming removed 4 bases from V and 3 bases from J; junction bases left unmatched: 9. Germline values: CDR1 SNHLY, CDR2 FYNNEI. This CDR3 has 16 residues. The DNA for the CDR3 is TGTGCCAGCAGTGTCGACAGGGCTGTTGTCAAAAACATTCAGTACTTC. This translates into CASSVDRAVVKNIQYF.

As to this clonotype: One base away lies a much larger clone, so this may be a sequencing read error. The chain is built from TRBV12-5 and TRBJ1-1, with no clear D. The V gene's germline CDR1 is LGHNT and CDR2 FRNRAP. This CDR3 has 13 residues. The CDR3 DNA follows: TGTGCTAGTGGGACCCCAATGGGCACTGAATCTTTCTTT. This codes for CASGTPMGTESFF.

As concerns this clonotype: A much larger clone is a single base away; this may be a read error. Since no conserved phenylalanine or tryptophan closes the CDR3, a read error is the likely cause. The CDR3 loop is CASSPGWVQGDNQPQHL. CDR3 coding DNA: TGCGCCAGCAGCCCGGGGTGGGTCCAGGGCGACAATCAGCCCCAGCATCTT. This chain links TRBV5-1 with TRBJ1-5; possibly TRBD1 for D (5 bases). Germline CDR1 reads SGHRS; CDR2 reads YFSETQ. CDR3 length: 17 residues. Between the trimmed V and J ends, which lost 4 bases and 3 bases, there was a span of 20 bases.

This clonotype was recorded many times. The chain is built from TRBV3-1 and TRBJ1-6; no reliable D call. The ends were cut back, 5 bases at V and 10 bases at J, with 15 bases in the middle. The CDR3 runs 14 residues. From germline, CDR1 is LGHDT and CDR2 YNNKEL (reference sequence). CDR3 sequence (DNA): TGTGCCAGCAGCTTAGGGTCCACGGACTCACCCCTCCACTTT. It encodes CASSLGSTDSPLHF.

This clonotype has a count of ten or more. The J gene is TRBJ1-5, the V gene TRBV4-1; D ambiguous. Germline lookup yields CDR1 MGHRA and CDR2 YSYEKL. This CDR3 is built from 15 residues. Deletions cut 0 bases from V and 1 base from J, with 7 bases between. The CDR3 DNA is TGCGCCAGCAGCCAAGAAGGTAGAAGCAATCAGCCCCAGCATTTT. Amino acid sequence: CASSQEGRSNQPQHF.

Of note for this clonotype: Since a much larger clone is just one base distant, this may be a read error. This rearrangement joins TRBV27 to TRBJ2-1, with D possibly TRBD2 on 6 matching bases. CDR3 length: 16 residues. Per germline, CDR1 MNHEY and CDR2 SMNVEV (reference sequence). Here the CDR3 reads CARSLDQGGTGNEQFF. For the CDR3, the DNA is TGTGCCAGAAGTTTAGATCAGGGCGGGACGGGTAATGAGCAGTTCTTC.

V and J are TRBV24-1 and TRBJ2-2, with no clear D. The CDR3 is made up of 15 amino acids. The V gene lost 6 bases and the J gene lost 4 bases, with 14 bases spanning the gap. Germline CDR1 is KGHDR and CDR2 is SFDVKD. DNA for the CDR3: TGTGCCACCAGTTCCACCAACCTGGGCACCGGGGAGCTGTTTTTT. This gives the protein CATSSTNLGTGELFF.

In this sample, this clonotype turned up many times. This sequence joins TRBV6-1 and TRBJ2-1; D unresolved. Germline-derived CDR1 and CDR2 are MNHNS and SASEGT. Trimming removed 2 bases at V and 0 bases at J, with 8 bases between. The CDR3 length is 15 residues. The CDR3 bases are TGTGCCAGCAGTGAACTGTTCTTCTCCTACAATGAGCAGTTCTTC. Translated, it gives CASSELFFSYNEQFF.

This clonotype was found many times. As DNA, the CDR3 is TGTGCCAGCGGAAGGACTACAAGCTCCTACAATGAGCAGTTCTTC. It codes for CASGRTTSSYNEQFF. The J gene is TRBJ2-1, the V gene TRBV14; weak D call: TRBD2 (6 bases). The germline gives CDR1 SGHDN, CDR2 FVKESK. The V end was cut by 8 bases, the J end by 0 bases, with 14 bases between. The CDR3 consists of 15 residues.

Note on this clonotype: A much larger clone differs from this one at a single base, so this may be a read error. V is TRBV28 and J is TRBJ1-1; maybe TRBD1 (6 bases). The CDR3 totals 14 residues. Looked up from germline, CDR1 is MDHEN and CDR2 is SYDVKM. The V end lost 3 bases, the J end lost 6 bases, and 14 bases lay between the germline ends. CDR3 in DNA: TGTGCCAGCAGTTTGGGGGGCGTGAGCGCTGAAGCTTTCTTT. Translation: CASSLGGVSAEAFF.

This clonotype was observed many times. The V gene is TRBV24-1, the J gene TRBJ1-5; D uncertain. The germline gives CDR1 KGHDR, CDR2 SFDVKD. This CDR3 is built from 13 residues. The germline V and J ends were trimmed by 7 bases and 1 base, with 7 bases remaining between them. DNA for the CDR3: TGTGCCACCAGCAAAGGAAGCAATCAGCCCCAGCATTTT. Encoded protein: CATSKGSNQPQHF.

This clonotype came up once. Being one base from a much bigger clone, this may be a read error. This chain joins TRBV25-1 and TRBJ2-3, with D possibly being TRBD2 (5 bases). Germline assignment: CDR1 MGHDK and CDR2 SYGVNS. CDR3 size: 13 residues. The CDR3 loop reads CASGDLAGDTQYF. CDR3 coding DNA: TGTGCCAGCGGTGACCTAGCAGGAGATACGCAGTATTTT.

At least ten counts were recorded for this clonotype. The chain links TRBV28 to TRBJ1-5; D is ambiguous. The CDR3 is 14 residues long. V was shortened by 10 bases and J by 7 bases, with 20 bases between the two germline ends. Germline V lookup: CDR1 MDHEN, CDR2 SYDVKM. Here the CDR3 reads CATQTGVRKQPQHF. CDR3 DNA: TGTGCCACCCAAACCGGGGTGAGGAAACAGCCCCAGCATTTT.

Concerning this clonotype itself: A much larger clone lies one base from this, so it may be a read error. The rearrangement joins TRBV6-5 to TRBJ1-4; D gene unclear. The V and J ends lost 10 bases and 7 bases respectively, with 19 bases between them. The V gene's germline CDR1 is MNHEY and CDR2 SVGAGI. The CDR3 runs to 14 residues. The CDR3 loop reads CANSDPDRPEKLFF. CDR3 DNA sequence: TGTGCCAACAGCGATCCGGACCGTCCTGAAAAACTGTTTTTT.

This clonotype was observed at least ten times. The V and J genes are TRBV18 and TRBJ2-3, with 7 bases aligning to TRBD2. Germline assignment: CDR1 KGHSH and CDR2 LQKENI. Trimming cost V 0 bases and J 2 bases; bases outside gene matches: 5. CDR3 length equals 16 residues. CDR3 sequence (DNA): TGTGCCAGCTCACCACCGGGGGGGAGGAACACAGATACGCAGTATTTT. Translation: CASSPPGGRNTDTQYF.